This is a list of T cell receptor beta chains from one sample in a study of T-cell memory formation after mild COVID-19. TCRdb called the 5' RACE reads again in MiXCR, with one record for every CDR3 protein. The sample consists of around 340,000 distinct CDR3 sequences, approximately 15% of them appearing once. The sample consisted of PBMCs or a T cell subset sorted from them (not recorded which). The source is a man younger than 30 who had mild COVID-19 (a few samples of this study predate the infection). Cell type and time point are not known. Both conserved end residues are part of each CDR3. A D gene is named only where the DNA matches it firmly. Clone size is given for some rows only: seen once, a few or many times, or a class if the clone is expanded.

v_call	j_call	d_call	clone_size	cdr3_nt	cdr3_aa
TRBV5-1	TRBJ2-1	TRBD1	-	TGCGCCAGCAGCGGGGCAGGGGGAGACAATGAGCAGTTCTTC	CASSGAGGDNEQFF
TRBV4-2	TRBJ2-2	-	-	TGTGCCAGCGGCGCGGGGCCCGGGGAGCTGTTTTTT	CASGAGPGELFF
TRBV27	TRBJ1-5	-	-	TGTGCCAGCAGTTCCCAGGGAGGCAATCAGCCCCAGCATTTT	CASSSQGGNQPQHF
TRBV20-1	TRBJ1-5	-	-	TGCAGTGCCCCTCCGGGGGGGGGCAATCAGCCCCAGCATTTT	CSAPPGGGNQPQHF
TRBV28	TRBJ1-1	-	few	TGTGCCAGCGAAACAGGGCCTTACACTGAAGCTTTCTTT	CASETGPYTEAFF
TRBV12-3/TRBV12-4	TRBJ2-3	-	few	TGTGCCAGCAGGCAACTACAAAGCACAGATACGCAGTATTTT	CASRQLQSTDTQYF
TRBV9	TRBJ1-1	-	few	TGTGCCAGCAGCTGGGGGGAGACGGGTTTCGGCACTGAAGCTTTCTTT	CASSWGETGFGTEAFF
TRBV27	TRBJ1-4	-	many	TGTGCCAGCAGTTTTTCCCGCGATCCTGAAAAACTGTTTTTT	CASSFSRDPEKLFF
TRBV5-1	TRBJ1-6	-	few	TGCGCCAGCAGCGCCCTTACAACAGGGTCTGGTTCACCCCTCCACTTT	CASSALTTGSGSPLHF
TRBV7-8	TRBJ1-5	TRBD1	-	TGTGCCAGCAGTGAGGGACAGGGTTATAGCAATCAGCCCCAGCATTTT	CASSEGQGYSNQPQHF
TRBV6-2/TRBV6-3	TRBJ1-2	-	-	TGTGCCAGCAGTGGACAGTCCTTTACCTATGGCTACACCTTC	CASSGQSFTYGYTF
TRBV5-1	TRBJ1-5	-	-	TGCGCCAGCAGCTTAGGGGGTAAACTCGGGGGCAATCAGCCCCAGCATTTT	CASSLGGKLGGNQPQHF
TRBV20-1	TRBJ2-3	TRBD2	few	TGCAGTGCTCTAGCGGGGGCAGGCACAGATACGCAGTATTTT	CSALAGAGTDTQYF
TRBV5-1	TRBJ2-3	TRBD2	few	TGCGCCAGCAGCTTAACTATTCGGACTAGCGGGGGAGGAGATACGCAGTATTTT	CASSLTIRTSGGGDTQYF
TRBV20-1	TRBJ1-5	-	-	TGCAGTGCTAGCGGGGGCGCGAGCAATCAGCCCCAGCATTTT	CSASGGASNQPQHF
TRBV6-5	TRBJ2-1	TRBD2	-	TGTGCCAGCAGGAAGACTAGCGGGAACAATGAGCAGTTCTTC	CASRKTSGNNEQFF
TRBV6-2/TRBV6-3	TRBJ2-1	-	few	TGTGCCAGCAGGGGGGTGGACGCGAGCTCCTACAATGAGCAGTTCTTC	CASRGVDASSYNEQFF
TRBV7-2	TRBJ2-7	-	-	TGTGCCAGCAGCTTAAGTTTCCGGGGTAGGAACTACGAGCAGTACTTC	CASSLSFRGRNYEQYF
TRBV7-9	TRBJ1-1	-	few	TGTGCCAGCAGCTTAGGGGGGGGAAGCACTGAAGCTTTCTTT	CASSLGGGSTEAFF
TRBV4-1	TRBJ2-2	-	-	TGCGCCAGCAGCCAAGATACGGTTTTGAGTCGGCGGGAAAACACCGGGGAGCTGTTTTTT	CASSQDTVLSRRENTGELFF
TRBV5-6	TRBJ2-5	-	few	TGTGCCAGCAGCTTGGTCCCCGAGACCCAGTACTTC	CASSLVPETQYF
TRBV3-1	TRBJ1-3	-	few	TGTGCCAGCAGCCAAACAGGAGTCTCTGGAAACACCATATATTTT	CASSQTGVSGNTIYF
TRBV5-1	TRBJ1-2	-	few	TGCGCCAGCAGCTTGCAGAACAGCCACTATGGCTACACCTTC	CASSLQNSHYGYTF
TRBV6-2/TRBV6-3	TRBJ1-3	-	few	TGTGCCAGCAGCATCTCTGGAAACACCATATATTTT	CASSISGNTIYF
TRBV6-5	TRBJ2-3	TRBD1	few	TGTGCCAGCAGTTACGGGGACAGAAGCACAGATACGCAGTATTTT	CASSYGDRSTDTQYF
TRBV4-1	TRBJ2-1	-	-	TGCGCCAGCAGCCAAGTAGGCCAGGGGAATGAGCAGTTCTTC	CASSQVGQGNEQFF
TRBV7-3	TRBJ2-3	TRBD2	few	TGTGCCAGCAGCCAGCGCGCTAGCGGGGGGGCAGATACGCAGTATTTT	CASSQRASGGADTQYF
TRBV10-1	TRBJ2-3	-	-	TGCGCCAGCAGTGATAACGGGGACGATACGCAGTATTTT	CASSDNGDDTQYF
TRBV6-1	TRBJ1-5	TRBD1	few	TGTGCCAGCACCCAGGACAGGGAAGATCAGCCCCAGCATTTT	CASTQDREDQPQHF
TRBV11-1	TRBJ2-3	-	many	TGTGCCAGCAGCGCGAACGGGGGCCCAGATACGCAGTATTTT	CASSANGGPDTQYF
TRBV7-2	TRBJ2-1	TRBD1	-	TGTGCCAGCAGCTTAGAGCCCGACAGGGTCGATGAGCAGTTCTTC	CASSLEPDRVDEQFF
TRBV19	TRBJ1-1	-	few	TGTGCCAGTCGCCGACAGCCTAACACTGAAGCTTTCTTT	CASRRQPNTEAFF
TRBV9	TRBJ1-2	TRBD1	-	TGTGCCAGCAGCGCCAGGACAGGGATCCGTAGCTACACCTTC	CASSARTGIRSYTF
TRBV6-2/TRBV6-3	TRBJ2-7	TRBD2	-	TGTGCCAGCAGTTACGGGCTAGCGGGGGATTCCTACGAGCAGTACTTC	CASSYGLAGDSYEQYF
TRBV6-5	TRBJ2-2	TRBD1	-	TGTGCCAGCAGTTGGCAGGGGGACACCGGGGAGCTGTTTTTT	CASSWQGDTGELFF
TRBV4-1	TRBJ2-7	-	few	TGCGCCAGCGGACTTCGGGAGTGTCTCTACGAGCAGTACTTC	CASGLRECLYEQYF
TRBV6-4	TRBJ2-3	TRBD2	-	TGTGCCAGCAGTTCAGGGCCCGGCGGGGGGACGCAGTATTTT	CASSSGPGGGTQYF
TRBV12-3/TRBV12-4	TRBJ2-5	TRBD1	-	TGTGCCAGCAGTCGAATCGGACAGGGGACGGAGACCCAGTACTTC	CASSRIGQGTETQYF
TRBV29-1	TRBJ2-5	-	-	TGCAGCGTTGTCTTGGTAGCGGAAGAGACCCAGTACTTC	CSVVLVAEETQYF
TRBV5-1	TRBJ2-7	-	few	TGCGCCAGCAGCTTGGCAGGGCGACGGGACGAGCAGTACTTC	CASSLAGRRDEQYF